What follows are 25 T cell receptor beta chains derived from one specimen sequenced in a study of shared clonotypes between healthy human individuals. As defined, naive CD8 cells were CD45RO-negative and positively selected for CCR7, with terminally differentiated effector memory CD45RA+ cells excluded. Measured with immunoSEQ multiplex PCR; TCRdb has only the in-frame clones, and not every one. This sample has about 2 million clones; about 94% occur once, and the top ten carry 0.95% to 1.5%. Sequencing input: naive CD8+ T cells sorted from blood. These receptors were taken from a man aged 18 to 29 in good health.

The chain uses TRBV9 and TRBJ2-3; D remains unclear. CDR1 is SGDLS, CDR2 YYNGEE, per germline. Trimming removed 5 bases at V and 2 bases at J, with 6 bases between. The length of the CDR3 is 12 residues. CDR3 DNA sequence: TGTGCCAGCAGGGGGATCACAGATACGCAGTATTTT. Translating it yields CASRGITDTQYF. Complete variable domain (other parts from reference TRBV9 and TRBJ2-3): DSGVTQTPKHLITATGQRVTLRCSPRSGDLSVYWYQQSLDQGLQFLIQYYNGEERAKGNILERFSAQQFPDLHSELNLSSLELGDSALYFCASRGITDTQYFGPGTRLTVL.

Remarks on this clone: Since a much larger clone is just one base distant, this may be a read error. Other nucleotide sequences from this sample produce the same CDR3. This chain connects TRBV11-2 to TRBJ2-7; 7 nucleotides agree with TRBD2. With V trimmed by 2 bases and J by 3 bases, 1 base remained unmatched. This CDR3 region has 13 residues. Germline CDR1 and CDR2: SGHAT and FQNNGV. This CDR3 is CASSLQRDYEQYF. CDR3 nucleotides: TGTGCCAGCAGCTTACAGCGGGACTACGAGCAGTACTTC. Drawing the rest from reference TRBV11-2 and TRBJ2-7, the complete variable domain is EAGVAQSPRYKIIEKRQSVAFWCNPISGHATLYWYQQILGQGPKLLIQFQNNGVVDDSQLPKDRFSAERLKGVDSTLKIQPAKLEDSAVYLCASSLQRDYEQYFGPGTRLTVT.

V is TRBV6-6 and J is TRBJ1-2; a possible D gene is TRBD1 (5 bases). From germline, CDR1 is MNHNY and CDR2 SVGAGI (reference sequence). This CDR3 has 16 amino acids. V was shortened by 1 base and J by 3 bases, with 15 bases between the two germline ends. The CDR3 reads CASSYLGVGRDYGYTF. The CDR3 nucleotides are TGTGCCAGCAGTTACTTGGGAGTGGGCAGGGACTATGGCTACACCTTC.

The chain has TRBV4-1 and TRBJ2-2, with 7 bases lining up with TRBD2. Germline lookup yields CDR1 MGHRA and CDR2 YSYEKL. The CDR3 is 15 amino acids. V trimming: 5 bases; J trimming: 5 bases; junction bases outside the gene matches: 8. This CDR3 is CASSVLAVATGELFF. The CDR3 nucleotides are TGCGCCAGCAGCGTCCTAGCGGTCGCTACCGGGGAGCTGTTTTTT.

The genes are TRBV5-5 and TRBJ1-5, with unresolved D. The V and J ends lost 5 bases and 2 bases respectively, with 14 bases between them. The length of the CDR3 is 15 residues. CDR1 and CDR2 from the germline V gene are SGHKS and YYEKEE (reference sequence). CDR3 region: CASSLFLAGNQPQHF. The CDR3 DNA is TGTGCCAGCAGTCTGTTTCTCGCGGGCAATCAGCCCCAGCATTTT.

V gene TRBV5-1 combines with J gene TRBJ2-7, with TRBD2 matching 10 bases. The CDR3 runs 15 residues. V shed 4 bases, J shed 5 bases, and the junction held 9 bases outside the gene matches. Per the germline V gene, CDR1 is SGHRS and CDR2 is YFSETQ. The CDR3 region has the DNA TGCGCCAGCAGCCCGGGGGCTAGCGGGAGAAACGAGCAGTACTTC. Its translation is CASSPGASGRNEQYF. Complete variable domain (other parts from reference TRBV5-1 and TRBJ2-7): KAGVTQTPRYLIKTRGQQVTLSCSPISGHRSVSWYQQTPGQGLQFLFEYFSETQRNKGNFPGRFSGRQFSNSRSEMNVSTLELGDSALYLCASSPGASGRNEQYFGPGTRLTVT.

This clone was seen a single time. The chain carries TRBV9 and TRBJ2-7; no definite D call. The CDR3 is 13 residues long. The V end lost 3 bases, the J end lost 7 bases, and 14 bases lay between the germline ends. Germline values: CDR1 SGDLS, CDR2 YYNGEE. CDR3 nucleotides: TGTGCCAGCAGCGCGGACCATCTACAGGAGCAGTACTTC. Translating it yields CASSADHLQEQYF.

This clone occurred once. V usage is TRBV7-6 and J usage is TRBJ2-7; D may be TRBD2 (5 bases). CDR1 is SGHVS, CDR2 FNYEAQ, per germline. There are 12 residues in the CDR3. Trimming took 4 bases from V and 10 from J, leaving 14 bases between them. The CDR3, as DNA: TGTGCCAGCAGCTCGATTGCAGCGGAACAGTACTTC. Translating gives CASSSIAAEQYF.

The chain joins TRBV15 to TRBJ2-7; perhaps TRBD1 as D (6 bases). Germline loops: CDR1 LNHNV, CDR2 YYDKDF (reference sequence). This CDR3 region has 12 residues. V lost 8 bases and J lost 5, with 13 bases in between. In DNA form, the CDR3 reads TGTGCCACCGCCGGGACATCGAACGAGCAGTACTTC. Translating gives CATAGTSNEQYF. The whole variable domain, remainder taken from reference TRBV15 and TRBJ2-7, is DAMVIQNPRYQVTQFGKPVTLSCSQTLNHNVMYWYQQKSSQAPKLLFHYYDKDFNNEADTPDNFQSRRPNTSFCFLDIRSPGLGDTAMYLCATAGTSNEQYFGPGTRLTVT.

The V and J genes are TRBV4-2 and TRBJ1-2, with D uncertain. Looked up from germline, CDR1 is LGHNA and CDR2 is YNFKEQ. The CDR3 runs 12 residues. V was trimmed by 1 base and J by 9 bases, leaving 9 bases between them. The DNA of the CDR3 is TGTGCCAGCAGCCAAGGGGGAGATCGCTACACCTTC. Its protein is CASSQGGDRYTF.

This clone was seen a single time. The rearrangement uses TRBV6-5 and TRBJ1-1, with D possibly matching TRBD1 (5 bases). The length of the CDR3 is 12 residues. From germline, CDR1 is MNHEY and CDR2 SVGAGI. V lost 5 bases and J lost 5, with 9 bases in between. Here the CDR3 reads CASSHKGTEAFF. CDR3 sequence (DNA): TGTGCCAGCAGTCATAAGGGGACTGAAGCTTTCTTT.

The chain carries TRBV30 and TRBJ1-2; 8 bases line up with TRBD1. The CDR3 length is 10 residues. V gave up 5 bases and J gave up 8 bases; unmatched junction bases: 1. Germline V gene lookup returns CDR1 GTSNPN and CDR2 SVGIG (reference sequence). The CDR3 DNA reads as TGTGCCTGGGACAGGGGAGGCTACACCTTC. Its translation is CAWDRGGYTF.

J is TRBJ1-3 and V is TRBV7-9, with D perhaps matching TRBD1 (5 bases). Trimming shortened V by 4 bases and J by 3 bases, and 22 bases separated the two germline ends. The CDR3 runs to 18 residues. Germline assignment: CDR1 SEHNR and CDR2 FQNEAQ (reference sequence). CDR3 in amino acids: CASSSTPGPGDNGNTIYF. The CDR3 DNA is TGTGCCAGCAGCTCAACTCCAGGCCCGGGGGATAATGGAAACACCATATATTTT. The full variable domain, rest sourced from reference TRBV7-9 and TRBJ1-3, is DTGVSQNPRHKITKRGQNVTFRCDPISEHNRLYWYRQTLGQGPEFLTYFQNEAQLEKSRLLSDRFSAERPKGSFSTLEIQRTEQGDSAMYLCASSSTPGPGDNGNTIYFGEGSWLTVV.

V usage is TRBV13 and J usage is TRBJ2-7; D may be TRBD1 or TRBD2 (5 bases each). The germline V gene encodes CDR1 PRHDT and CDR2 FYEKMQ (reference sequence). V was trimmed by 4 bases and J by 5 bases, leaving 18 bases between them. This CDR3 spans 15 amino acids. The CDR3 is CASSSNPGTMDEQYF. Written as DNA, the CDR3 is TGTGCCAGCAGCTCAAACCCCGGGACCATGGACGAGCAGTACTTC.

The chain is built from TRBV2 and TRBJ1-2; unclear D gene. The germline V gene encodes CDR1 SNHLY and CDR2 FYNNEI. Trimming removed 2 bases from V and 4 bases from J, with 14 bases in between. This CDR3 region has 15 residues. The CDR3 sequence is CASSEWPRAAYGYTF. CDR3 bases: TGTGCCAGCAGTGAATGGCCCCGAGCGGCCTATGGCTACACCTTC.

The chain carries TRBV13 and TRBJ2-7, with D possibly TRBD2 on 5 matching bases. Trimming removed 1 base at V and 0 bases at J, with 10 bases between. This CDR3 is built from 15 residues. The germline gives CDR1 PRHDT, CDR2 FYEKMQ (reference sequence). DNA of the CDR3: TGTGCCAGCAGCTTAGATAGCGCTAGCTCCTACGAGCAGTACTTC. Residues: CASSLDSASSYEQYF.

The chain uses TRBV6-6 and TRBJ1-3; tentative D call: TRBD1 (6 bases). Trimming left V 7 bases short and J 4 bases short, with 11 bases between. Germline V gives CDR1 MNHNY, CDR2 SVGAGI (reference sequence). The length of the CDR3 is 13 residues. The CDR3 spells CASTTGWGNTIYF. In nucleotides, the CDR3 is TGTGCCAGCACCACAGGGTGGGGAAACACCATATATTTT.

The V gene is TRBV2, the J gene TRBJ2-7, with 10 bases fitting TRBD1. V lost 4 bases, J lost 9 bases, and 12 bases stayed unmatched. Germline values: CDR1 SNHLY, CDR2 FYNNEI. The CDR3 is 15 residues long. CDR3 sequence (DNA): TGTGCCAGCAGTGCCCCGGGACAGGGGAATTATGCGCAGTACTTC. It translates to CASSAPGQGNYAQYF.

The chain uses TRBV5-5 and TRBJ2-7; the match to TRBD1 covers 9 bases. The CDR3 runs 14 residues. Per germline, CDR1 SGHKS and CDR2 YYEKEE (reference sequence). The junction had 4 bases not matched to a gene; V was cut back by 4 bases and J by 2 bases. The CDR3 spells CASSAWTGAYEQYF. The CDR3 DNA is TGTGCCAGCAGCGCCTGGACAGGGGCCTACGAGCAGTACTTC.

The chain has TRBV4-3 and TRBJ2-5; 8 nucleotides agree with TRBD1. Unmatched junction bases numbered 9, after V lost 2 bases and J lost 4 bases. Per the germline V gene, CDR1 is LGHNA and CDR2 is YSLEER. CDR3 length: 16 amino acids. The CDR3 coding sequence is TGCGCCAGCAGCCAATTGACAGGGGATGAGACAGAGACCCAGTACTTC. This encodes CASSQLTGDETETQYF.

In regard to this clone: Additional DNA sequences in this sample encode the identical CDR3. This rearrangement joins TRBV9 to TRBJ2-7; no clear D gene. The CDR3 contains 12 residues. Trimming pared 3 bases from V and 5 bases from J, leaving 9 bases between. CDR1 is SGDLS and CDR2 is YYNGEE in the germline V gene. The CDR3 loop is CASSADLDEQYF. CDR3 DNA: TGTGCCAGCAGCGCGGACCTTGACGAGCAGTACTTC.

V gene TRBV6-6 combines with J gene TRBJ1-4; possible D gene TRBD1, 5 bases. This CDR3 spans 14 amino acids. Trimming took 0 bases from V and 7 from J, leaving 9 bases between them. Germline CDR1 and CDR2: MNHNY and SVGAGI (reference sequence). CDR3 in DNA: TGTGCCAGCAGTTACTCGGCAGGGAGTGAAAAACTGTTTTTT. Translation: CASSYSAGSEKLFF.

The CDR3 coding sequence is TGCGCCAGCAGCCTCAAAGTGGGAGTGAACACTGAAGCTTTCTTT. This gives the protein CASSLKVGVNTEAFF. This chain connects TRBV4-1 to TRBJ1-1; D ambiguous. The germline gives CDR1 MGHRA, CDR2 YSYEKL. The V end lost 4 bases, the J end lost 0 bases, and 12 bases lay between the germline ends. The CDR3 has 15 residues.

This chain connects TRBV27 to TRBJ1-1; tentative D call: TRBD1 (5 bases). The CDR3 is made up of 15 amino acids. Germline V CDR1 and CDR2: MNHEY, SMNVEV (reference sequence). The V end lost 3 bases, the J end lost 5 bases, and 16 bases lay between the germline ends. CDR3 coding DNA: TGTGCCAGCAGTTTGGGCGGGGACTCGGGTACTGAAGCTTTCTTT. Protein product: CASSLGGDSGTEAFF.

The chain joins TRBV7-9 to TRBJ1-2; D not resolved. From germline, CDR1 is SEHNR and CDR2 FQNEAQ (reference sequence). V dropped 2 bases and J dropped 8 bases, with 12 bases sitting between them. The CDR3 runs to 13 residues. The CDR3 here is CASSLSIPEGYTF. CDR3 bases: TGTGCCAGCAGCTTAAGCATCCCTGAGGGCTACACCTTC.